This T cell receptor beta chain was obtained from a study of cytomegalovirus exposure and HLA in healthy donors. Researchers ran the PCR with 60 Vbeta and 13 Jbeta primers. Produced via immunoSEQ multiplex PCR; TCRdb's table is partial and in-frame only. This sample contains about 200,000 clones. In germline, CDR1 is SGHAT, CDR2 FQDESV (reference sequence). The CDR3 has 15 amino acids. The chain combines TRBV11-1 with TRBJ2-5; tentatively, D is TRBD2 (5 bases). The J call may be in error: the DNA end matches TRBJ2-7 better. The TCR was taken from a boy aged 5-17 years in good health and CMV-seronegative. Sequencing was carried out using PBMCs. The CDR3 DNA reads as TGTGCCAGCAGCTCCCGGGGTCTCTTAGCTGGCGAGCAGTACTTC. Translating it yields CASSSRGLLAGEQYF.